These T cell receptor beta chains were read from a single sample in a study of T cells in Graves' hyperthyroidism and ophthalmopathy. TCRdb re-called the multiplex PCR reads through MiXCR, storing one row per CDR3 protein. The sample lists approximately 370,000 distinct CDR3 sequences, 15% occurring once. Specimen: blood. The source is a woman in her twenties or thirties with Graves' hyperthyroidism. Each CDR3 is given with its conserved first and last residue. Each record gives: J gene, clone size, D gene, V gene, CDR3 DNA, CDR3 protein. The D gene is left open where the match is weak. Where a row states a size, it is once, few, many or the class of an expanded clone; other rows omit it.

TRBJ2-1,many,TRBD2,TRBV27,TGTGCCAGCACCTTGTTAGGGGCTAGCGGGGTTAGCTCCTACAATGAGCAGTTCTTC,CASTLLGASGVSSYNEQFF
TRBJ2-3,.,.,TRBV20-1,TGCAGCGCCCCTTCTGCCGAGACTACCACAGATACGCAGTATTTT,CSAPSAETTTDTQYF
TRBJ2-7,many,.,TRBV2,TGTGCCAGCAGTCTGCAGATAAACCTCTACGAGCAGTACTTC,CASSLQINLYEQYF
TRBJ2-1,few,.,TRBV10-2,TGCGCCAGTCGCAGGGGTGAGCAGTTCTTC,CASRRGEQFF
TRBJ2-7,.,.,TRBV3-1,TGTGCCAGCAGCCTACCTGGGAGGCCCTACGAGCAGTACTTC,CASSLPGRPYEQYF
TRBJ2-1,many,.,TRBV29-1,TGCAGCGTTGTGGTCCCCAGCGGAGACTCCTACAATGAGCAGTTCTTC,CSVVVPSGDSYNEQFF
TRBJ2-2,.,.,TRBV15,TGTGCCACGGGGGACTTCGCGAACACCGGGGAGCTGTTTTTT,CATGDFANTGELFF
TRBJ2-3,few,.,TRBV3-1,TGTGCCAGCAGCCAAGGGGGCGGGACCCCCACAGATACGCAGTATTTT,CASSQGGGTPTDTQYF
TRBJ2-4,few,.,TRBV29-1,TGCAGCGTTGCCGTTAGTGGAAACATTCAGTACTTC,CSVAVSGNIQYF
TRBJ2-5,many,TRBD2,TRBV2,TGTGCCAGCCCACCCGGGAGGGAAGAGTCCCAGTACTTC,CASPPGREESQYF
TRBJ2-1,many,.,TRBV2,TGTGCCAGCTTAACGGGGGTGGGGGACAATGAGCAGTTCTTC,CASLTGVGDNEQFF
TRBJ1-2,.,.,TRBV6-1,TGTGCCAGCTTGTTCCAGGGGTCTTTTGGCTACACCTTC,CASLFQGSFGYTF
TRBJ2-7,few,TRBD2,TRBV7-9,TGTGCCAGCAGCAAAGGGACTAGCGGGACCTACGAGCAGTACTTC,CASSKGTSGTYEQYF
TRBJ2-4,few,.,TRBV7-2,TGTGCCAGCAGCTTATCTCAGGGGGAGGTAGCCAAAAACATTCAGTACTTC,CASSLSQGEVAKNIQYF
TRBJ1-4,few,.,TRBV5-1,TGCGCCAGCAGCCTCAGTACAGGGTTGGCAGGCGAAAAACTGTTTTTT,CASSLSTGLAGEKLFF
TRBJ2-5,many,.,TRBV3-1,TGTGCCAGCAGCCCCGACCGCGAGACCCAGTACTTC,CASSPDRETQYF
TRBJ1-2,.,TRBD1,TRBV5-6,TGTGCCAGCAGCTTGGTTGGGAGACAGGGGCGTTCTGGCTACACCTTC,CASSLVGRQGRSGYTF
TRBJ2-1,many,TRBD1,TRBV5-1,TGCGCCAGCAGCTTGGCGACAGGGGCCCGGGATGAGCAGTTCTTC,CASSLATGARDEQFF
TRBJ2-6,.,.,TRBV19,TGTGCCAGTAGTATAGGGCTGAATGGGTCTCCCTCTGGGGCCAACGTCCTGACTTTC,CASSIGLNGSPSGANVLTF
TRBJ2-7,many,.,TRBV12-3/TRBV12-4,TGTGCCAGCAGTCCCCTCCGGACAGTCTACGAGCAGTACTTC,CASSPLRTVYEQYF
TRBJ2-1,many,TRBD2,TRBV24-1,TGTGCCACCAGTGACCCGCTTGGGGCGGGAGCGGTCTACAATGAGCAGTTCTTC,CATSDPLGAGAVYNEQFF
TRBJ2-7,many,.,TRBV30,TGTGCCTGGAGGTTAAGTGCGAGCTCCTACGAGCAGTACTTC,CAWRLSASSYEQYF
TRBJ1-1,.,.,TRBV6-1,TGTGCCAGCAGAACTATCCTCGGAACAGGGCAGAACACTGAAGCTTTCTTT,CASRTILGTGQNTEAFF
TRBJ2-1,few,TRBD2,TRBV12-5,TGTGCTAGTGGTGTCGGACTAGTCGGGAACAATGAGCAGTTCTTC,CASGVGLVGNNEQFF
TRBJ1-4,.,TRBD1,TRBV27,TGTGCCAGCAGTATGACAGGGCGTGAAAAACTGTTTTTT,CASSMTGREKLFF
TRBJ2-3,many,.,TRBV12-3/TRBV12-4,TGTGCCAGCAGTTTCGATACTTCATACACAGATACGCAGTATTTT,CASSFDTSYTDTQYF
TRBJ2-7,many,TRBD2,TRBV18,TGTGCCAGCTCACCCTGGACTAGCGGGAGCTCCTACGAGCAGTACTTC,CASSPWTSGSSYEQYF
TRBJ1-6,few,.,TRBV3-1,TGTGCCAGCAGCCCAACTGAAAGCTCCTATAATTCACCCCTCCACTTT,CASSPTESSYNSPLHF
TRBJ2-1,many,TRBD1,TRBV7-3,TGTGCCAGCAGCTCCCGACAGGGATCTTCCTACAATGAGCAGTTCTTC,CASSSRQGSSYNEQFF
TRBJ2-7,.,.,TRBV5-1,TGCGCCAGCAGCTTGGCCCAGGGTCTGACCTCCTACGAGCAGTACTTC,CASSLAQGLTSYEQYF
TRBJ2-7,few,.,TRBV20-1,TGCAGTGCTAAACAGAAAGACTACGAGCAGTACTTC,CSAKQKDYEQYF
TRBJ2-2,many,.,TRBV3-1,TGTGCCAGCAGCCAAGTTAGGGGGAGAAGAGCCGGGGAGCTGTTTTTT,CASSQVRGRRAGELFF
TRBJ1-1,many,.,TRBV24-1,TGTGCCACCAGTGACGCAGGGTACGGCGCTGAAGCTTTCTTT,CATSDAGYGAEAFF
TRBJ2-3,few,TRBD2,TRBV20-1,TGCAGTGTTAGCGGGGACAACACAGATACGCAGTATTTT,CSVSGDNTDTQYF
TRBJ2-2,.,.,TRBV9,TGTGCCAGCAGCGTCACGACAATCACCGGGGAGCTGTTTTTT,CASSVTTITGELFF
TRBJ1-5,.,.,TRBV7-2,TGTGCCAGCAGCTTAGGGAGGGTACCAAATCAGCCCCAGCATTTT,CASSLGRVPNQPQHF
TRBJ2-3,.,.,TRBV30,TGTGCCTGGACCTACGGGAGCGGCACGGATACGCAGTATTTT,CAWTYGSGTDTQYF
TRBJ1-1,few,.,TRBV12-3/TRBV12-4,TGTGCCAGCAGTTTCAGGCGGGGGGGCACTGAAGCTTTCTTT,CASSFRRGGTEAFF
TRBJ1-2,few,TRBD1,TRBV20-1,TGCAGTGCTAGCTCCGGGACAGGGAACTATGGCTACACCTTC,CSASSGTGNYGYTF
TRBJ2-7,few,TRBD1,TRBV10-1,TGCGCCAGCAGTGAATACCCGGGACAGGGGTACGAGCAGTACTTC,CASSEYPGQGYEQYF
TRBJ2-7,.,TRBD2,TRBV11-2,TGTGCTGAGAGCGGGGCTCTAGGCGAGCAGTACTTC,CAESGALGEQYF
TRBJ2-1,many,.,TRBV18,TGTGCCAGCTCACCACCGGCGGACTACAATGAGCAGTTCTTC,CASSPPADYNEQFF
TRBJ1-5,few,TRBD1,TRBV2,TGTGCCAGCAGTGTCGACAGGGGAGAGGAGCCCCAGCATTTT,CASSVDRGEEPQHF
TRBJ2-1,few,TRBD2,TRBV7-9,TGTGCCAGCAGTCAAGCGGGGGCCTCCTACAATGAGCAGTTCTTC,CASSQAGASYNEQFF
TRBJ1-1,few,TRBD1,TRBV9,TGTGCCAGCAGCGTGGGGACAGGAGATTACACTGAAGCTTTCTTT,CASSVGTGDYTEAFF
TRBJ2-1,many,.,TRBV27,TGTGCCAGCAGTTTAGCGGCACCGAGCTCCTACAATGAGCAGTTCTTC,CASSLAAPSSYNEQFF
TRBJ1-5,many,.,TRBV28,TGTGCCAGCAGCGGACTGGACAGCAATCAGCCCCAGCATTTT,CASSGLDSNQPQHF
TRBJ1-1,few,.,TRBV5-5,TGTGCCAGCAGCCTCGAACAGGGAGGGACTGAAGCTTTCTTT,CASSLEQGGTEAFF
TRBJ1-2,many,TRBD1,TRBV18,TGTGCCAGCTCACCACGAGCCGGGACAGGGTTTGGCTACACCTTC,CASSPRAGTGFGYTF
TRBJ2-2,.,TRBD2,TRBV5-1,TGCGCCAGCCGGGAGGTCCCGAACACCGGGGAGCTGTTTTTT,CASREVPNTGELFF